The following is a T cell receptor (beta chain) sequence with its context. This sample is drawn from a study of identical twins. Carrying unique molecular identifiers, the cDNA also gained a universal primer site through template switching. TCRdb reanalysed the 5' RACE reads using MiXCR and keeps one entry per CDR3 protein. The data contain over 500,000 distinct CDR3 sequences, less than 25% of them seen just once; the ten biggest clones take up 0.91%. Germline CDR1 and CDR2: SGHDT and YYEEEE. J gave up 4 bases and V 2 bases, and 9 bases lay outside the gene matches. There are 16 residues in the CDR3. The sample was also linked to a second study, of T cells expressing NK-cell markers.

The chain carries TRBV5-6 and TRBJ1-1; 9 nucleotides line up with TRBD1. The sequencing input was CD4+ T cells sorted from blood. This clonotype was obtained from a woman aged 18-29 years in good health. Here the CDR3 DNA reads TGTGCCAGCAGCTTAGGCGGGACAGGGCGGAGCACTGAAGCTTTCTTT. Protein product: CASSLGGTGRSTEAFF.